This record concerns one TCR beta chain sequence. Its antigen remains unknown. This specimen belongs to a study of T cell responses to AZD1222 COVID-19 vaccine. About the research overall: Second doses that came at about 4 or about 12 weeks were put together. Findings and caveats of the study: Per reports, nearly half of all spike-specific TCRs target regions that are unmutated in variants. In a largely white British group with more females than males, clonal diversity was possibly underestimated. Dominant at 160-218 and 743-854, vaccine-associated CD4 TCRs also spanned spike.

Sequenced by immunoSEQ multiplex PCR; TCRdb stores in-frame clones only, minus some. The sample gives about 92,000 clones, around 90% of which show up once; under 6.5% is in the top ten. Germline V gene lookup returns CDR1 KGHSH and CDR2 LQKENI. V lost 8 bases to trimming and J lost 4 bases, with 30 bases between them. This CDR3 has 18 amino acids. The specimen comprised peripheral blood, sampled on day 0 of AZD1222 vaccination. The TCR originated in an adult in good health. The J gene is TRBJ2-7, the V gene TRBV18; weak D call: TRBD1 (6 bases). The DNA of the CDR3 is TGTGCCAGCGCGAAGGAGGATTGGCAGGGGATATGGAGGTACGAGCAGTACTTC. Residues: CASAKEDWQGIWRYEQYF.